The 21 T cell receptor beta chains below come from one sample, sequenced in a study of cytomegalovirus exposure and HLA in healthy donors. 13 Jbeta primers and 60 Vbeta primers were used for the PCR. Profiling relied on immunoSEQ multiplex PCR, and the TCRdb table lists in-frame clones only, not all of them. The sample lists approximately 150,000 clones, roughly three quarters seen once, with around 4% in the top ten. Source material: PBMCs. The receptors were sampled from a man in his fifties or sixties in good health and CMV-seronegative.

The rearrangement uses TRBV5-8 and TRBJ1-1; the D is unclear. The germline gives CDR1 SGHTS, CDR2 YDEGEE. CDR3 size: 14 residues. Trimming removed 0 bases from V and 0 bases from J, with 6 bases in between. DNA for the CDR3: TGTGCCAGCAGCTTGGCGCCGGTGAACACTGAAGCTTTCTTT. Translating it yields CASSLAPVNTEAFF.

The genes are TRBV28 and TRBJ2-7, with TRBD2 matching 10 bases. There are 15 residues in the CDR3. V lost 5 bases to trimming and J lost 6 bases; unmatched junction nucleotides: 10. Per germline, CDR1 MDHEN and CDR2 SYDVKM. The CDR3 DNA reads as TGTGCCAGCAGTAGGCCGGCTAGCGGGAGCTCCGAGCAGTACTTC. Protein product: CASSRPASGSSEQYF.

The chain carries TRBV7-2 and TRBJ1-2; tentatively, D is TRBD1 (6 bases). Germline assignment: CDR1 SGHTA and CDR2 FQGNSA. Trimming pared 1 base from V and 4 bases from J, leaving 16 bases between. CDR3 size: 16 residues. This CDR3 reads CASSLESRGSGYGYTF. CDR3 DNA sequence: TGTGCCAGCAGCTTAGAGAGCAGGGGATCGGGCTATGGCTACACCTTC.

This clone has a handful of counts. The chain carries TRBV7-2 and TRBJ2-7, with 7 positions matching TRBD2. Looked up from germline, CDR1 is SGHTA and CDR2 is FQGNSA. The ends lost 5 bases at V and 0 bases at J; junction bases unmatched: 4. This CDR3 has 14 residues. CDR3 residues: CASSPASGSYEQYF. CDR3 DNA: TGTGCCAGCAGCCCCGCTAGCGGCTCCTACGAGCAGTACTTC.

This rearrangement joins TRBV28 to TRBJ1-2; D is unclear. Trimming shortened V by 4 bases and J by 4 bases, and 16 bases separated the two germline ends. The germline CDR1 and CDR2 sequences are MDHEN and SYDVKM. The length of the CDR3 is 15 residues. The CDR3 loop is CASSSPSRSGYGYTF. CDR3 DNA sequence: TGTGCCAGCAGTTCCCCATCAAGATCAGGCTATGGCTACACCTTC.

The gene calls are TRBV27 and TRBJ1-1; D gene uncertain. The CDR3 loop spans 15 amino acids. Trimming left V 0 bases short and J 3 bases short, with 11 bases between. The V gene's germline CDR1 is MNHEY and CDR2 SMNVEV (reference sequence). CDR3 sequence reads: CASSLSLLADTEAFF. The CDR3 coding sequence is TGTGCCAGCAGTTTATCCCTACTAGCAGACACTGAAGCTTTCTTT.

J is TRBJ2-5 and V is TRBV19; 10 bases are shared with TRBD2. Trimming cost V 5 bases and J 1 base; bases outside gene matches: 4. The CDR3 has 15 amino acids. In germline, CDR1 is LNHDA, CDR2 SQIVND (reference sequence). CDR3 amino acids: CASSALAGGQETQYF. In DNA, the CDR3 is TGTGCCAGTAGTGCCTTAGCGGGGGGCCAAGAGACCCAGTACTTC.

The rearrangement uses TRBV5-6 and TRBJ1-1, with a possible D match to TRBD1 (5 bases). The CDR3 is made up of 14 amino acids. Germline CDR1 is SGHDT and CDR2 is YYEEEE. V was shortened by 3 bases and J by 7 bases, with 16 bases between the two germline ends. CDR3 region: CASSSPRGEGEAFF. The CDR3 DNA is TGTGCCAGCAGCTCCCCGCGGGGCGAGGGTGAAGCTTTCTTT.

The CDR3 here is CASTPGTLTDTQYF. CDR3 DNA sequence: TGTGCCAGCACACCCGGGACTCTGACAGATACGCAGTATTTT. The chain employs TRBV6-5 and TRBJ2-3; tentative D call: TRBD2 (6 bases). The V end lost 7 bases, the J end lost 3 bases, and 14 bases lay between the germline ends. Germline V gene sequence: CDR1 MNHEY, CDR2 SVGAGI. This CDR3 comprises 14 residues.

The table lists this clone with a few counts. The V and J genes are TRBV5-1 and TRBJ2-7; tentative D call: TRBD1 (5 bases). Germline V gene sequence: CDR1 SGHRS, CDR2 YFSETQ. This CDR3 spans 14 amino acids. V lost 0 bases and J lost 6, with 13 bases in between. DNA for the CDR3: TGCGCCAGCAGCTTGGTCCAGGGCCCTAGCGAGCAGTACTTC. It is translated as CASSLVQGPSEQYF.

J is TRBJ2-7 and V is TRBV10-3; D perhaps matches TRBD2 (7 bases). CDR1 ENHRY and CDR2 SYGVKD come from the germline V gene. V lost 6 bases and J lost 3, with 15 bases in between. This CDR3 contains 14 residues. As DNA, the CDR3 is TGTGCCATCAGGTCTAGCGGAGGGGGCTACGAGCAGTACTTC. It yields the protein CAIRSSGGGYEQYF.

The J gene is TRBJ2-7, the V gene TRBV29-1, with 10 bases identical to TRBD1. V shed 7 bases and J 3 bases; nucleotides not matched to a gene: 6. The CDR3 length is 13 residues. From germline, CDR1 is SQVTM and CDR2 ANQGSEA. In nucleotides, the CDR3 is TGCAGCGGTGGGACAGGGGACTTCTACGAGCAGTACTTC. As protein: CSGGTGDFYEQYF.

The DNA for the CDR3 is TGTGCCAGCAGTTCTACTGCGGGACTAGCGGCACAGGGGGAGCTGTTTTTT. This encodes CASSSTAGLAAQGELFF. The chain is built from TRBV5-4 and TRBJ2-2; 11 nucleotides align to TRBD2. Germline V gene lookup returns CDR1 SGHNT and CDR2 YYREEE (reference sequence). V trimming: 5 bases; J trimming: 8 bases; junction bases outside the gene matches: 14. CDR3 length: 17 amino acids.

The J gene is TRBJ1-4, the V gene TRBV30; unclear D gene. This CDR3 spans 13 amino acids. CDR1 GTSNPN and CDR2 SVGIG come from the germline V gene (reference sequence). Between the trimmed V and J ends, which lost 4 bases and 7 bases, there was a span of 13 bases. The CDR3 protein is CAWMGRVGEKLFF. The CDR3 nucleotides are TGTGCCTGGATGGGGAGGGTGGGTGAAAAACTGTTTTTT. The full variable domain, rest sourced from reference TRBV30 and TRBJ1-4, is SQTIHQWPATLVQPVGSPLSLECTVEGTSNPNLYWYRQAAGRGLQLLFYSVGIGQISSEVPQNLSASRPQDRQFILSSKKLLLSDSGFYLCAWMGRVGEKLFFGSGTQLSVL.

The chain couples TRBV5-4 to TRBJ1-4; D is undetermined. The V end was cut by 4 bases, the J end by 6 bases, with 16 bases between. Germline V gene lookup returns CDR1 SGHNT and CDR2 YYREEE (reference sequence). This CDR3 contains 15 residues. CDR3 nucleotide sequence: TGTGCCAGCAGCCCATCCCTACTACGGGATGAAAAACTGTTTTTT. Translation: CASSPSLLRDEKLFF.

This sequence joins TRBV4-2 and TRBJ2-5; D unclear. V was pared by 3 bases and J by 5 bases, with 7 bases between. CDR3 length: 12 residues. Germline V lookup: CDR1 LGHNA, CDR2 YNFKEQ. CDR3 sequence: CASSQGSETQYF. DNA for the CDR3: TGTGCCAGCAGCCAGGGTAGCGAGACCCAGTACTTC.

This chain joins TRBV5-1 and TRBJ2-5; D may be TRBD1 (5 bases). From germline, CDR1 is SGHRS and CDR2 YFSETQ. The V end was cut by 0 bases, the J end by 2 bases, with 11 bases between. The CDR3 runs 15 residues. In DNA form, the CDR3 reads TGCGCCAGCAGCTTGGGGTCGACAGTGCAAGAGACCCAGTACTTC. It codes for CASSLGSTVQETQYF. Full variable domain (missing parts from reference TRBV5-1 and TRBJ2-5): KAGVTQTPRYLIKTRGQQVTLSCSPISGHRSVSWYQQTPGQGLQFLFEYFSETQRNKGNFPGRFSGRQFSNSRSEMNVSTLELGDSALYLCASSLGSTVQETQYFGPGTRLLVL.

V and J are TRBV30 and TRBJ2-2, with a weak D call TRBD1 (5 bases). Germline V gene data show CDR1 as GTSNPN and CDR2 as SVGIG (reference sequence). The CDR3 length is 15 residues. V was clipped by 4 bases and J by 0 bases, with 12 bases between them. Here the CDR3 DNA reads TGTGCCTGGACAAGGGGTCGTACGAACACCGGGGAGCTGTTTTTT. It specifies CAWTRGRTNTGELFF.

V is TRBV7-9 and J is TRBJ1-5, with D maybe TRBD1 (6 bases). The germline V gene encodes CDR1 SEHNR and CDR2 FQNEAQ (reference sequence). CDR3 length: 13 residues. Trimming removed 4 bases from V and 4 bases from J, with 8 bases in between. The CDR3 bases are TGTGCCAGCAGCTACAGGGATAATCAGCCCCAGCATTTT. Translated: CASSYRDNQPQHF.

As for this clone: Other DNA sequences of this sample code for an identical CDR3. This sequence joins TRBV6-1 and TRBJ2-3, with 9 bases aligning to TRBD2. From germline, CDR1 is MNHNS and CDR2 SASEGT. The CDR3 is made up of 14 amino acids. V dropped 7 bases and J dropped 0; count of bases not matched to a gene: 2. CDR3 sequence (DNA): TGTGCCAGCACTAGCGGGACTAGCACAGATACGCAGTATTTT. Amino acid sequence: CASTSGTSTDTQYF.

J is TRBJ2-5 and V is TRBV25-1; TRBD2 might be the D (5 bases). V was clipped by 1 base and J by 2 bases, with 14 bases between them. This CDR3 region has 16 residues. The germline gives CDR1 MGHDK, CDR2 SYGVNS. CDR3 nucleotides: TGTGCCAGCAGTGAATCCCGCTCGAGGGTGCAAGAGACCCAGTACTTC. It is translated as CASSESRSRVQETQYF.